This TCR beta chain was profiled in a study of T cells in Graves' hyperthyroidism and ophthalmopathy (dated by TCRdb to the late 2010s). Looking at the study overall: Peripheral blood was sampled at the time of initial diagnosis, prior to any treatment. A discovery cohort of roughly 100 patients, fewer than 50 with Graves' ophthalmopathy and roughly 59 with stable Graves' hyperthyroidism, was used to find distinguishing TCR V-J signatures. Prospective prediction of ophthalmopathy was tested in an independent validation cohort consisting of under 20 hyperthyroidism patients and 15 to 17 patients who later progressed to ophthalmopathy. For training and testing, the roughly 93 patients in the discovery cohort were randomly divided in a 7:3 ratio. In addition, the study compared T-cell repertoires in thyroid tissue and in blood from roughly six Graves' hyperthyroidism patients. After blood sampling, hyperthyroidism patients were treated with methimazole at a starting dose of 30 mg daily, and ophthalmopathy patients were treated with high-dose intravenous methylprednisolone. TCR Vbeta CDR3 sequencing of 135 peripheral blood samples (approximately 44 ophthalmopathy, approximately 80 hyperthyroidism and some 17 progressor patients) is reported in the paper.

Amplification of TCR beta CDR3 regions was carried out from RNA transcripts. A first-round RT-PCR of the TCR CDR3 used the HTBI primer set with the Qiagen OneStep RT-PCR kit. Libraries were constructed in a second round of multiplex PCR, after which size selection and purification were carried out. Libraries were sequenced paired-end with 100 bp reads on an Illumina HiSeq2000. The paper's data handling went like this. SOAPnuke was used to process the raw data, removing reads that contained adapters or uncalled bases, had a mean Phred below 15, or lacked an exact match to the constant primer or identifier. COPE v1.2.5 was used to merge the high-quality paired reads, and each unique nucleotide sequence was defined as a clonotype. Clonotypes were aligned to IMGT TRBV, TRBD and TRBJ reference segments using MiTCR v1.1. The analysis included only V-J combinations with a frequency above 0.0001, which together covered 99% to 99.2% of the repertoires. The TCS score was defined as the ratio of F50 (clonal expansion) to E x V (chaos), calculated using BLOSUM62-based TCRdist between CDR3 peptides within each V-J. Welch's t-statistics and random forest reduced 500 to 550 V-J features to 10 to 15, which were used in a naive Bayes classifier (R e1071). TCRdb's own reprocessing of the public reads used fastp at Q25 and MiXCR and kept productive beta chains. Each record represents a unique CDR3 protein, reported with the most common genes and DNA among its rows. TCRdb, not the authors, supplied the V and J calls. This sample holds around 300,000 distinct CDR3 sequences; less than 30% were observed only once. Of the sample, about 25% is held by the ten largest clones.

Hyperthyroidism patients were newly diagnosed, had a disease duration of under 2 months, and were aged 18 to 65 years. Exclusion was applied to patients with uncontrolled infections, other autoimmune diseases, pregnancy or lactation. Diagnoses were established on the basis of clinical symptoms, serum thyroxine and TRAb, thyroid ultrasound, and orbital computed tomography. For progressor patients, blood was drawn at the first diagnosis of hyperthyroidism, before any ophthalmopathy symptoms had appeared. Ficoll-Paque density gradient centrifugation was used to isolate PBMCs from 8 to 10 ml of fresh peripheral blood. Progressor patients were first diagnosed with Graves' hyperthyroidism and then developed ophthalmopathy during follow-up. Total RNA was extracted with Trizol reagent, and quality was checked on an Agilent 2100 Bioanalyzer. The CDR3 goes from the cysteine to the phenylalanine over 13 residues. Of the read, only the CDR3 DNA is kept; its 39 bases are in frame from base 1. CDR1 and CDR2 were assigned from the germline V gene (reference sequence) as DFQATT and SNEGSKA. The germline ends are 12 bases apart after V is trimmed by 6 bases and J by 0 bases.

Broader findings and caveats from the paper: Most expanded thyroid clonotypes (frequency above 0.001) were also found in blood, which suggests that blood repertoires may mirror thyroid immune responses. A 13 V-J signature model separated ophthalmopathy from stable hyperthyroidism, with roughly 88% sensitivity and just under 84% specificity in cross-validation and 80%/75% in testing. No statistical method was used to set the sample size in advance, and investigators knew the group allocation. In validation, the model predicted progression to ophthalmopathy with just under 71% sensitivity and approximately 78% specificity, a median of 6.5 months before onset.

This clonotype appeared many times. No cognate antigen has been identified for it. Base qualities are not at hand, and no much larger clone is one base apart. The origin of this receptor is a man aged 35 to 55 with Graves' hyperthyroidism that later progressed to Graves' ophthalmopathy. Sequencing input: blood. The chain joins TRBV20-1 to TRBJ2-7; perhaps TRBD2 is the D gene, with 6 bases matching. The CDR3 region: CSAALAHSYEQYF. In nucleotide form, the sequence is TGCAGTGCGGCACTAGCACACTCCTACGAGCAGTACTTC.